A selection of T cell receptor beta chains follows, all from one sample in a study of blood T cell repertoires in COVID-19. Produced via immunoSEQ multiplex PCR; TCRdb's table is partial and in-frame only. This table has roughly 280,000 clones, 75% to 90% appearing once. Specimen: peripheral blood. All receptors derive from a man in his thirties or forties with active or convalescent COVID-19. Each CDR3 is given with its conserved first and last residue. The order of the fields is J gene, clone size, V gene, D gene, CDR3 protein, CDR3 DNA. D genes are given only for firm matches. Not all rows give a size; the values are once, few, many and, for expanded clones, a class.

j_call: TRBJ1-5; clone_size: .; v_call: TRBV9; d_call: TRBD1; cdr3_aa: CASSQTGMGNQPQHF; cdr3_nt: TGTGCCAGCAGCCAGACAGGGATGGGCAATCAGCCCCAGCATTTT
j_call: TRBJ2-2; clone_size: .; v_call: TRBV4-1; d_call: TRBD2; cdr3_aa: CASSQMGLAGAFTGELFF; cdr3_nt: TGCGCCAGCAGCCAAATGGGACTAGCGGGGGCGTTCACCGGGGAGCTGTTTTTT
j_call: TRBJ1-4; clone_size: few; v_call: TRBV5-4; d_call: .; cdr3_aa: CASSLDRNEKLFF; cdr3_nt: TGTGCCAGCAGCTTGGACAGGAATGAAAAACTGTTTTTT
j_call: TRBJ1-5; clone_size: .; v_call: TRBV27; d_call: .; cdr3_aa: CASSLWGGTAGSNQPQHF; cdr3_nt: TGTGCCAGCAGTTTATGGGGCGGGACCGCCGGCTCCAATCAGCCCCAGCATTTT
j_call: TRBJ1-1; clone_size: .; v_call: TRBV5-1; d_call: .; cdr3_aa: CASSLDAVNTEAFF; cdr3_nt: TGCGCCAGCAGCTTGGATGCAGTGAACACTGAAGCTTTCTTT
j_call: TRBJ1-5; clone_size: .; v_call: TRBV6-1; d_call: TRBD1; cdr3_aa: CASSAHRSWTGGANNQPQHF; cdr3_nt: TGTGCCAGCAGTGCCCATAGATCCTGGACAGGGGGCGCTAACAATCAGCCCCAGCATTTT
j_call: TRBJ1-6; clone_size: .; v_call: TRBV7-9; d_call: TRBD1; cdr3_aa: CASSLRTGVDSPLHF; cdr3_nt: TGTGCCAGCAGCTTGAGGACAGGGGTCGATTCACCCCTCCACTTT
j_call: TRBJ2-7; clone_size: .; v_call: TRBV29-1; d_call: .; cdr3_aa: CSVVGRSTSYEQYF; cdr3_nt: TGCAGCGTTGTTGGCCGGTCGACATCCTACGAGCAGTACTTC
j_call: TRBJ2-1; clone_size: .; v_call: TRBV7-2; d_call: .; cdr3_aa: CASSLGWIGGSGEQFF; cdr3_nt: TGTGCCAGCAGCTTAGGATGGATCGGGGGTTCCGGGGAGCAGTTCTTC
j_call: TRBJ1-6; clone_size: .; v_call: TRBV9; d_call: .; cdr3_aa: CASSGDTDTLYSPLHF; cdr3_nt: TGTGCCAGCAGCGGAGACACCGACACCCTTTATTCACCCCTCCACTTT
j_call: TRBJ1-1; clone_size: .; v_call: TRBV4-1; d_call: .; cdr3_aa: CASSRAEKNTEAFF; cdr3_nt: TGCGCCAGCAGCCGAGCCGAGAAGAACACTGAAGCTTTCTTT
j_call: TRBJ2-5; clone_size: .; v_call: TRBV9; d_call: TRBD2; cdr3_aa: CASSPPSGGAGETQYF; cdr3_nt: TGTGCCAGCAGCCCGCCTAGCGGGGGGGCCGGAGAGACCCAGTACTTC
j_call: TRBJ1-2; clone_size: few; v_call: TRBV2; d_call: TRBD1; cdr3_aa: CASSATYRGPGYTF; cdr3_nt: TGTGCCAGCAGTGCCACGTACAGGGGGCCTGGCTACACCTTC
j_call: TRBJ1-2; clone_size: .; v_call: TRBV9; d_call: TRBD1; cdr3_aa: CASSGGRGQVYGYTF; cdr3_nt: TGTGCCAGCAGCGGTGGAAGGGGGCAGGTCTATGGCTACACCTTC
j_call: TRBJ1-1; clone_size: .; v_call: TRBV9; d_call: TRBD1; cdr3_aa: CASSATGGGTEAFF; cdr3_nt: TGTGCCAGCAGCGCAACAGGGGGTGGTACTGAAGCTTTCTTT
j_call: TRBJ1-5; clone_size: .; v_call: TRBV19; d_call: .; cdr3_aa: CASSIQSSRQPQHF; cdr3_nt: TGTGCCAGTAGTATCCAGTCGTCCCGTCAGCCCCAGCATTTT
j_call: TRBJ1-5; clone_size: .; v_call: TRBV4-1; d_call: .; cdr3_aa: CASSQGGGYSNQPQHF; cdr3_nt: TGCGCCAGCAGCCAAGGAGGGGGATATAGCAATCAGCCCCAGCATTTT
j_call: TRBJ1-2; clone_size: .; v_call: TRBV7-9; d_call: .; cdr3_aa: CASSFSPNGYTF; cdr3_nt: TGTGCCAGCAGCTTTAGTCCAAATGGCTACACCTTC
j_call: TRBJ1-5; clone_size: .; v_call: TRBV20-1; d_call: .; cdr3_aa: CSARDQPQHF; cdr3_nt: TGCAGTGCCCGAGATCAGCCCCAGCATTTT
j_call: TRBJ2-2; clone_size: once; v_call: TRBV7-8; d_call: .; cdr3_aa: CASSPPPGTDNTGELFF; cdr3_nt: TGTGCCAGCAGCCCGCCCCCTGGGACTGATAACACCGGGGAGCTGTTTTTT
j_call: TRBJ2-1; clone_size: .; v_call: TRBV6-2/TRBV6-3; d_call: .; cdr3_aa: CASSYGGAGGVNEQFF; cdr3_nt: TGTGCCAGCAGTTACGGGGGGGCAGGGGGCGTGAATGAGCAGTTCTTC
j_call: TRBJ2-5; clone_size: once; v_call: TRBV27; d_call: TRBD2; cdr3_aa: CASSLLTSGGTQYF; cdr3_nt: TGTGCCAGCAGTTTGTTGACTAGCGGGGGGACCCAGTACTTC
j_call: TRBJ1-3; clone_size: few; v_call: TRBV6-2/TRBV6-3; d_call: TRBD1; cdr3_aa: CASSTRQGTITGNTIYF; cdr3_nt: TGTGCCAGCAGTACTAGACAGGGGACCATAACTGGAAACACCATATATTTT
j_call: TRBJ2-4; clone_size: .; v_call: TRBV5-4; d_call: TRBD1; cdr3_aa: CASSSGEYRTGRSYKNIQYF; cdr3_nt: TGTGCCAGCAGCTCAGGGGAATACAGGACAGGGCGGTCCTACAAAAACATTCAGTACTTC
j_call: TRBJ1-4; clone_size: .; v_call: TRBV5-6; d_call: .; cdr3_aa: CASSLAGGAEKLFF; cdr3_nt: TGTGCCAGCAGCTTGGCCGGGGGTGCTGAAAAACTGTTTTTT
j_call: TRBJ2-7; clone_size: .; v_call: TRBV19; d_call: .; cdr3_aa: CASSGQGIPPYEQYF; cdr3_nt: TGTGCCAGTAGTGGGCAGGGGATACCCCCCTACGAGCAGTACTTC
j_call: TRBJ2-7; clone_size: .; v_call: TRBV3-1/TRBV3-2; d_call: .; cdr3_aa: CASSQGARRGLNF; cdr3_nt: TGTGCCAGCAGCCAAGGCGCCAGGCGAGGGCTAAACTTC
j_call: TRBJ2-3; clone_size: .; v_call: TRBV9; d_call: TRBD2; cdr3_aa: CASSMGLAGVTDTQYF; cdr3_nt: TGTGCCAGCAGCATGGGACTAGCGGGGGTCACAGATACGCAGTATTTT
j_call: TRBJ1-2; clone_size: .; v_call: TRBV2; d_call: .; cdr3_aa: CASSANSLANYGYTF; cdr3_nt: TGTGCCAGCAGTGCGAACTCTCTAGCTAACTATGGCTACACCTTC
j_call: TRBJ2-5; clone_size: .; v_call: TRBV2; d_call: TRBD2; cdr3_aa: CASSPHLAGIQETQYF; cdr3_nt: TGTGCCAGCAGTCCCCACCTAGCGGGGATACAAGAGACCCAGTACTTC
j_call: TRBJ1-1; clone_size: .; v_call: TRBV13; d_call: .; cdr3_aa: CASSLEGGNTEAFF; cdr3_nt: TGTGCCAGCAGCTTAGAGGGAGGAAACACTGAAGCTTTCTTT
j_call: TRBJ2-5; clone_size: once; v_call: TRBV2; d_call: .; cdr3_aa: CASSEANYPGETQYF; cdr3_nt: TGTGCCAGCAGTGAAGCCAACTACCCGGGGGAGACCCAGTACTTC
j_call: TRBJ2-7; clone_size: .; v_call: TRBV24-1; d_call: TRBD1; cdr3_aa: CATSDAPGQGASEQYF; cdr3_nt: TGTGCCACCAGTGACGCGCCGGGACAGGGGGCATCCGAGCAGTACTTC
j_call: TRBJ2-3; clone_size: .; v_call: TRBV27; d_call: TRBD2; cdr3_aa: CASSPRRGATDTQYF; cdr3_nt: TGTGCCAGCAGTCCTCGGCGGGGGGCCACTGATACGCAGTATTTT
j_call: TRBJ1-6; clone_size: .; v_call: TRBV6-5; d_call: TRBD1; cdr3_aa: CASSLGQGYRSPLHF; cdr3_nt: TGTGCCAGCAGCCTGGGACAGGGGTATCGGTCACCCCTCCACTTT
j_call: TRBJ1-1; clone_size: .; v_call: TRBV28; d_call: TRBD1; cdr3_aa: CASSWTGEGNTEAFF; cdr3_nt: TGTGCCAGCAGTTGGACAGGGGAGGGGAACACTGAAGCTTTCTTT
j_call: TRBJ1-4; clone_size: .; v_call: TRBV6-5; d_call: .; cdr3_aa: CAGGGTGYEKLFF; cdr3_nt: TGTGCCGGCGGAGGAACGGGTTATGAAAAACTGTTTTTT
j_call: TRBJ2-7; clone_size: .; v_call: TRBV6-2/TRBV6-3; d_call: TRBD1; cdr3_aa: CASSYSTATGGYEQYF; cdr3_nt: TGTGCCAGCAGTTACTCGACAGCGACAGGGGGCTACGAGCAGTACTTC
j_call: TRBJ2-3; clone_size: .; v_call: TRBV7-2; d_call: TRBD2; cdr3_aa: CASSLEGLAGVPTDTQYF; cdr3_nt: TGTGCCAGCAGCTTAGAGGGACTAGCGGGGGTACCCACAGATACGCAGTATTTT
j_call: TRBJ1-1; clone_size: .; v_call: TRBV5-8; d_call: .; cdr3_aa: CASSGGYLNTEAFF; cdr3_nt: TGTGCCAGCAGCGGCGGATATTTGAACACTGAAGCTTTCTTT
j_call: TRBJ2-5; clone_size: .; v_call: TRBV7-2; d_call: .; cdr3_aa: CASSPLGGVETQYF; cdr3_nt: TGTGCCAGCAGCCCTCTCGGGGGTGTGGAGACCCAGTACTTC
j_call: TRBJ2-7; clone_size: few; v_call: TRBV6-5; d_call: TRBD1; cdr3_aa: CASIPPGQPSAEQYF; cdr3_nt: TGTGCCAGCATTCCACCGGGACAGCCCTCCGCCGAGCAGTACTTC
j_call: TRBJ2-7; clone_size: .; v_call: TRBV6-5; d_call: .; cdr3_aa: CASSYSQGRADEQYF; cdr3_nt: TGTGCCAGCAGTTACTCGCAGGGGCGCGCCGACGAGCAGTACTTC
j_call: TRBJ2-1; clone_size: .; v_call: TRBV4-1; d_call: .; cdr3_aa: CASSQIGSNEQFF; cdr3_nt: TGCGCCAGCAGCCAAATCGGTAGTAATGAGCAGTTCTTC
j_call: TRBJ1-1; clone_size: .; v_call: TRBV25-1; d_call: .; cdr3_aa: CASTEGQGRSEAFF; cdr3_nt: TGTGCCAGCACTGAGGGGCAGGGAAGGTCGGAAGCTTTCTTT
j_call: TRBJ2-3; clone_size: .; v_call: TRBV13; d_call: TRBD2; cdr3_aa: CASTARLAGGPHLAYF; cdr3_nt: TGTGCCAGCACCGCGCGACTAGCGGGGGGCCCCCATCTTGCGTATTTT
j_call: TRBJ1-2; clone_size: .; v_call: TRBV3-1/TRBV3-2; d_call: TRBD1; cdr3_aa: CASRPTGGLYTF; cdr3_nt: TGTGCCAGCAGGCCGACAGGGGGCTTGTACACCTTC
j_call: TRBJ2-6; clone_size: .; v_call: TRBV6-5; d_call: .; cdr3_aa: CASGSSGANVLTF; cdr3_nt: TGTGCCAGCGGCAGCTCTGGGGCCAACGTCCTGACTTTC
j_call: TRBJ2-3; clone_size: .; v_call: TRBV10-2; d_call: TRBD2; cdr3_aa: CASSPSGGTDTQYF; cdr3_nt: TGCGCCAGCAGTCCTAGCGGGGGCACAGATACGCAGTATTTT
j_call: TRBJ1-1; clone_size: .; v_call: TRBV5-1; d_call: .; cdr3_aa: CASSLTTYRGLDTEAFF; cdr3_nt: TGCGCCAGCAGCTTGACCACCTATCGCGGGTTGGACACTGAAGCTTTCTTT
j_call: TRBJ1-4; clone_size: once; v_call: TRBV7-9; d_call: TRBD1; cdr3_aa: CASSSATGVEVLFF; cdr3_nt: TGTGCCAGCAGTTCAGCGACAGGGGTAGAAGTTCTGTTTTTT